This TCR beta chain came from a study of post-analysis software for immune sequencing data. Study conclusions and caveats: Comparison with controls showed significantly lower normalized Chao1 diversity in multiple sclerosis patients. Included in a set of four or five TRBV segments more frequent in patients than controls were TRBV5-6, TRBV5-1 and TRBV20-1. Samples made in the same batch grouped tightly together by F measure.

This clonotype has a handful of counts. Its antigen is currently unknown. Every TCR beta cDNA library bore unique molecular identifiers. TCRdb ran MiXCR on the PCR reads and lists one entry per CDR3 protein. This table holds 700,000 to 800,000 distinct CDR3 sequences, just under 30% found once. This CDR3 has 18 amino acids. From germline, CDR1 is MDHEN and CDR2 SYDVKM. Trimming removed 3 bases from V and 1 base from J, with 21 bases in between. The clonotype originates from a girl aged 10 to 17 with multiple sclerosis. The sample was blood. The V and J genes are TRBV28 and TRBJ2-5; weak D call: TRBD2 (7 bases). The CDR3, as DNA: TGTGCCAGCAGTTTTTCCCAAGTAGGGGGGAGGGGCCAAGAGACCCAGTACTTC. Translated: CASSFSQVGGRGQETQYF.